Described below is a single T cell receptor (beta chain) sequence and its context. The antigen remains undetermined. Sequencing used immunoSEQ v3. Each library reached about 2.1 million read pairs, or about 4.5-6.5 million at deep level. TCRdb's copy holds only in-frame clones and misses some; the assay was immunoSEQ multiplex PCR. The sample has 50,000 to 70,000 clones, roughly two thirds seen once; the top ten hold roughly 7%. The time point was: pre-treatment sample, taken before nivolumab and TIL therapy. This entry belongs to a study of TIL therapy for anti-PD-1-resistant metastatic lung cancer. Study at large: Tumors had a median PD-L1 proportion score of 4.5% to 7%. Tumors carried a median 1.5 non-synonymous mutations per megabase. Regarding the study as a whole: Treatment-naive, never-smoker and oncogene-addicted patients were overrepresented in this highly selected cohort.

V was pared by 2 bases and J by 4 bases, with 8 bases of the junction left unmatched. Germline V lookup: CDR1 GTSNPN, CDR2 SVGIG (reference sequence). The CDR3 totals 16 residues. This rearrangement joins TRBV30 to TRBJ2-1; 10 nucleotides line up with TRBD1. The receptor was derived from a person aged 25-79 years with non-small cell lung cancer. The sample in question was blood, obtained at baseline. CDR3 sequence reads: CAWSTGGQGTYNEQFF. CDR3 DNA sequence: TGTGCCTGGAGTACGGGGGGACAGGGGACATACAATGAGCAGTTCTTC. The variable domain in full, completed from reference TRBV30 and TRBJ2-1, reads SQTIHQWPATLVQPVGSPLSLECTVEGTSNPNLYWYRQAAGRGLQLLFYSVGIGQISSEVPQNLSASRPQDRQFILSSKKLLLSDSGFYLCAWSTGGQGTYNEQFFGPGTRLTVL.